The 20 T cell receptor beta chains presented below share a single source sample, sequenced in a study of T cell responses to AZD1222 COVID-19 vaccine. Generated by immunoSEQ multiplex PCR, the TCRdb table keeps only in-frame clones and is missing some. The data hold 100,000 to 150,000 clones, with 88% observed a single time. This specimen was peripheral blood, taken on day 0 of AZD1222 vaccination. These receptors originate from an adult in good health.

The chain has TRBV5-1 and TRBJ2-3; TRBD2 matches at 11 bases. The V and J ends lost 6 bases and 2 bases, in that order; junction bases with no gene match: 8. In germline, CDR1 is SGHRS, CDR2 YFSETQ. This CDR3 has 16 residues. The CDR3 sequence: CASNRGTSGFTDTQYF. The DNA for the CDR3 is TGCGCCAGCAATAGAGGGACTAGCGGCTTCACAGATACGCAGTATTTT.

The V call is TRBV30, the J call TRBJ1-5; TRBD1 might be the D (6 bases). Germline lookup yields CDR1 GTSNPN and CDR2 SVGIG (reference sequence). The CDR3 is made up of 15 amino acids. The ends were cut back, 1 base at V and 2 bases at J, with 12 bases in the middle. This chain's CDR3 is CAWSDGGWGNQPQHF. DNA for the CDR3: TGTGCCTGGAGTGACGGGGGCTGGGGCAATCAGCCCCAGCATTTT.

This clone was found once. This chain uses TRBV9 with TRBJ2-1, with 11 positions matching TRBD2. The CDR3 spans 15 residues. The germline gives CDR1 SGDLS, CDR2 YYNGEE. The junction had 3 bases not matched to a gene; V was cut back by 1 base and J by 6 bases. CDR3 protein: CASSVQGLAGNEQFF. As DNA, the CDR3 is TGTGCCAGCAGCGTACAAGGACTAGCGGGCAATGAGCAGTTCTTC.

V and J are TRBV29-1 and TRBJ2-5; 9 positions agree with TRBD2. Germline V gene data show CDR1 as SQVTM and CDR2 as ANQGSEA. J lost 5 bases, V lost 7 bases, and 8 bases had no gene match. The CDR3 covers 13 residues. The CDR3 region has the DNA TGCAGCGGAGCGGGAGGAACGGGGGAGACCCAGTACTTC. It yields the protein CSGAGGTGETQYF.

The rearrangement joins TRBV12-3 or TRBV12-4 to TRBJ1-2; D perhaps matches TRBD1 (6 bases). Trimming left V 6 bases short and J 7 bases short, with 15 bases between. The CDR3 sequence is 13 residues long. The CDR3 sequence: CASSPRGGFGYTF. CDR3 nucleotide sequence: TGTGCCAGCAGCCCAAGGGGGGGATTTGGCTACACCTTC.

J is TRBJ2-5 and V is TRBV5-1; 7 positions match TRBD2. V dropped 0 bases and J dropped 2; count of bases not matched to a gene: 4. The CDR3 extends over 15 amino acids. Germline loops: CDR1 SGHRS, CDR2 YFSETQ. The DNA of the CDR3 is TGCGCCAGCAGCTTGGGGGTAGCGGGTCAAGAGACCCAGTACTTC. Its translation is CASSLGVAGQETQYF.

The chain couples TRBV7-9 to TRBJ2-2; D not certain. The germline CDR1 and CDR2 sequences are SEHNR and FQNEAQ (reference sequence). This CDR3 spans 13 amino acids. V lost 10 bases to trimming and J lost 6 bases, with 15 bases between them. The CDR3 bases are TGTGCCACCCAATATGAGGCGTCCGGGGAGCTGTTTTTT. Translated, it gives CATQYEASGELFF.

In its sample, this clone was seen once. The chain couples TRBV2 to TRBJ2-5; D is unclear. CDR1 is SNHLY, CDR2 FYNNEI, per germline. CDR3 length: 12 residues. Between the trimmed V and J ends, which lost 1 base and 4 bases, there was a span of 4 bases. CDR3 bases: TGTGCCAGCAGTGAAGTTCCAGAGACCCAGTACTTC. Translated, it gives CASSEVPETQYF.

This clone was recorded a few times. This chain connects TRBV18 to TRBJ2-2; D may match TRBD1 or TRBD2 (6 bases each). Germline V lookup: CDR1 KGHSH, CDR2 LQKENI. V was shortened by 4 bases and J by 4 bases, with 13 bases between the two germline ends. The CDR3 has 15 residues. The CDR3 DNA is TGTGCCAGCTCACTCGGGGGCGGAACCACCGGGGAGCTGTTTTTT. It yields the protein CASSLGGGTTGELFF.

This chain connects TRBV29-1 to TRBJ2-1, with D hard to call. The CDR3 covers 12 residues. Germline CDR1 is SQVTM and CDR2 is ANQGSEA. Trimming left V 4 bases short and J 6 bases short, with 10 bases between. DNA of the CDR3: TGCAGCGTTGGTTTAGGCGTCAATGAGCAGTTCTTC. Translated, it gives CSVGLGVNEQFF.

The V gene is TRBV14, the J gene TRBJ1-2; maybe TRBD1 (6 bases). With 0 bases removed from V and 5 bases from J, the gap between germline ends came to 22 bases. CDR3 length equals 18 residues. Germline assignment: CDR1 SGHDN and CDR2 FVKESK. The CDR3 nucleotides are TGTGCCAGCAGCCAAGATCCAACAGGGACCTCCTATTATTATGGCTACACCTTC. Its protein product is CASSQDPTGTSYYYGYTF.

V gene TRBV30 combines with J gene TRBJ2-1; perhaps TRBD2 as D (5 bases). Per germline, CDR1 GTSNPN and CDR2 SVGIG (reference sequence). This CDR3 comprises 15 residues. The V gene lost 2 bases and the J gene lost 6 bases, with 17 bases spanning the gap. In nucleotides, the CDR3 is TGTGCCTGGAGTATACCCCGGAGAGGACTCAATGAGCAGTTCTTC. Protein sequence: CAWSIPRRGLNEQFF.

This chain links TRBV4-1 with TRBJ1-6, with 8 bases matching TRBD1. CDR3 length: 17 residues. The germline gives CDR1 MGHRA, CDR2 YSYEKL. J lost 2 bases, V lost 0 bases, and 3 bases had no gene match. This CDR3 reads CASSQEGRGPYNSPLHF. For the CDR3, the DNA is TGCGCCAGCAGCCAAGAGGGCAGGGGGCCCTATAATTCACCCCTCCACTTT.

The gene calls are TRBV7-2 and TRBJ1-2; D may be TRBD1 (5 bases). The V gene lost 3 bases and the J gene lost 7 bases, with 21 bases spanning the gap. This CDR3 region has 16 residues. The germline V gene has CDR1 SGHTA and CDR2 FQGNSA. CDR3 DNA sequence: TGTGCCAGCAGCTTCTTTAGGCCCGGGACGGATGGTGGCTACACCTTC. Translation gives CASSFFRPGTDGGYTF.

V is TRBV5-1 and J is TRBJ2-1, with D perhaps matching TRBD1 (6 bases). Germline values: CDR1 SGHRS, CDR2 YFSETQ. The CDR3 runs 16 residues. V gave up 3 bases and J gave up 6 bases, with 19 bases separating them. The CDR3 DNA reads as TGCGCCAGCAGCTCCCTTTCTATTAAGGGGGTCAATGAGCAGTTCTTC. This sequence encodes CASSSLSIKGVNEQFF. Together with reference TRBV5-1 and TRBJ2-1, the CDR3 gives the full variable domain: KAGVTQTPRYLIKTRGQQVTLSCSPISGHRSVSWYQQTPGQGLQFLFEYFSETQRNKGNFPGRFSGRQFSNSRSEMNVSTLELGDSALYLCASSSLSIKGVNEQFFGPGTRLTVL.

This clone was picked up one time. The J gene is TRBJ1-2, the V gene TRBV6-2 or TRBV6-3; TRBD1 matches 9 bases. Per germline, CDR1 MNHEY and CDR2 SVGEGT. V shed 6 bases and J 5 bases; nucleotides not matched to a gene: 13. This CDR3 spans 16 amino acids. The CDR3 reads CASSLRTGGAGYGYTF. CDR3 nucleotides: TGTGCCAGCAGCCTTCGTACAGGGGGCGCCGGTTATGGCTACACCTTC.

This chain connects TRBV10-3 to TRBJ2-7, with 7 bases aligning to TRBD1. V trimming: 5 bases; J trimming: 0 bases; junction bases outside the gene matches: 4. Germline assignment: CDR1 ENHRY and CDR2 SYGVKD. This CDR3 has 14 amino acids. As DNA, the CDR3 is TGTGCCATCAGTCAGACAGGGCCCTCCTACGAGCAGTACTTC. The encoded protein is CAISQTGPSYEQYF.

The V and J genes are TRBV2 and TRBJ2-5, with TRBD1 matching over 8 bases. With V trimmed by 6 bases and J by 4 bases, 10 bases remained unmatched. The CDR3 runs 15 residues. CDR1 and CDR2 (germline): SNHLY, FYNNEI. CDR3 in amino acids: CASSGQGGSTETQYF. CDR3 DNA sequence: TGTGCCAGCAGCGGACAGGGAGGAAGCACAGAGACCCAGTACTTC.

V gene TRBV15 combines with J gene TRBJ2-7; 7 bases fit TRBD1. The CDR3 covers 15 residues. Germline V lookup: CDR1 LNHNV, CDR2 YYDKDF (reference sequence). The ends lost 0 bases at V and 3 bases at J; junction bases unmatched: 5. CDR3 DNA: TGTGCCACCAGCAGAGATGATAGACAGGGCTACGAGCAGTACTTC. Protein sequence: CATSRDDRQGYEQYF.

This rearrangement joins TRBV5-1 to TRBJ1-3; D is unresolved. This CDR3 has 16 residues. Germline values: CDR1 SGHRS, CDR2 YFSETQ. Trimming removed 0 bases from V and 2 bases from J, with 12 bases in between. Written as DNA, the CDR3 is TGCGCCAGCAGCTTGGCCTCGACTACCACTGGAAACACCATATATTTT. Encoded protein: CASSLASTTTGNTIYF.